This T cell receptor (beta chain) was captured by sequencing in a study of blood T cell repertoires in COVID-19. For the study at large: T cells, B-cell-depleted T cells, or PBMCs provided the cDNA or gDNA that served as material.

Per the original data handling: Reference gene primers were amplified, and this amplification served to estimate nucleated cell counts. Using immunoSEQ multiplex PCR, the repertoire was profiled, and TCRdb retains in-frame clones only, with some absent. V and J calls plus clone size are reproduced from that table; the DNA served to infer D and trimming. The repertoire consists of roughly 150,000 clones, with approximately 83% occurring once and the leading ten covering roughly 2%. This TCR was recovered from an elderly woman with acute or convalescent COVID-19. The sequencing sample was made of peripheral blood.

CDR3 protein: CATSRDLTVSSGNTIYF. CDR3 bases: TGTGCCACCAGCAGAGATCTTACAGTGTCCTCTGGAAACACCATATATTTT. This chain uses TRBV15 with TRBJ1-3, with unresolved D. The CDR3 totals 17 residues. Germline lookup yields CDR1 LNHNV and CDR2 YYDKDF (reference sequence). V was cut by 0 bases and J by 0 bases, with 12 bases left in between.